What follows are 24 T cell receptor beta chains derived from one specimen sequenced in a study of cytomegalovirus exposure and HLA in healthy donors. The primer mix had 60 Vbeta and 13 Jbeta primers. Assay used: immunoSEQ multiplex PCR; TCRdb lists only in-frame clones, some missing. This table holds about 120,000 clones, around 69% found once. Sequenced sample: PBMCs. These receptors came from a woman aged 40-49 years in good health and CMV-seropositive.

The rearrangement links TRBV6-4 to TRBJ1-1; no reliable D call. Germline values: CDR1 MRHNA, CDR2 SNTAGT. Trimming stripped 2 bases from V and 1 base from J, with 8 bases between. This CDR3 comprises 14 residues. The CDR3, as DNA: TGTGCCAGCAGTGACGCGGAGGCGAACACTGAAGCTTTCTTT. Translated: CASSDAEANTEAFF.

This clone was seen only a few times. V usage is TRBV18 and J usage is TRBJ2-5, with 7 bases lining up with TRBD2. Germline lookup yields CDR1 KGHSH and CDR2 LQKENI. The length of the CDR3 is 13 residues. V was pared by 6 bases and J by 8 bases, with 9 bases of the junction left unmatched. The CDR3 DNA is TGTGCCAGCTCGACGACTAGCCCGGGAACCCAGTACTTC. Protein sequence: CASSTTSPGTQYF.

The chain employs TRBV7-8 and TRBJ2-5; possibly TRBD1 for D (5 bases). CDR3 length: 14 amino acids. In germline, CDR1 is SGHVS, CDR2 FQNEAQ. V was pared by 5 bases and J by 5 bases, with 15 bases between. The CDR3 sequence is CASSRKGFAETQYF. The DNA of the CDR3 is TGTGCCAGCAGCCGGAAGGGGTTTGCGGAGACCCAGTACTTC.

Written as DNA, the CDR3 is TGCGCCAGCAGCCGATCGACTAGCGGGCCCCTGGATACGCAGTATTTT. Its protein product is CASSRSTSGPLDTQYF. This rearrangement joins TRBV4-3 to TRBJ2-3; 10 bases are a match to TRBD2. The J segment lost 6 bases and the V segment lost 4 bases, leaving 10 bases of the junction unmatched. Per the germline V gene, CDR1 is LGHNA and CDR2 is YSLEER. CDR3 length: 16 residues.

This clone was observed a handful of times. The CDR3 nucleotides are TGTGCCAGCAGCGCCCATGGGCGGGGGTACCAAGAGACCCAGTACTTC. It translates to CASSAHGRGYQETQYF. The chain carries TRBV9 and TRBJ2-5; 7 bases map to TRBD2. Germline CDR1 is SGDLS and CDR2 is YYNGEE. This CDR3 has 16 residues. Trimming at V came to 3 bases and at J to 0 bases, leaving 8 bases not matched to a gene.

The rearrangement uses TRBV19 and TRBJ1-5; 11 bases are shared with TRBD1. The J segment lost 7 bases and the V segment lost 7 bases, leaving 6 bases of the junction unmatched. The germline V gene has CDR1 LNHDA and CDR2 SQIVND (reference sequence). The CDR3 length is 14 residues. CDR3 residues: CASTGTGGLQPQHF. CDR3 nucleotides: TGTGCCAGTACCGGGACAGGGGGACTGCAGCCCCAGCATTTT.

This rearrangement joins TRBV6-5 to TRBJ2-7; perhaps TRBD2 as D (5 bases). Per germline, CDR1 MNHEY and CDR2 SVGAGI. The length of the CDR3 is 11 residues. V shed 6 bases and J shed 6 bases, with 9 bases lying between them. Here the CDR3 reads CASSFGVEQYF. The DNA of the CDR3 is TGTGCCAGCAGCTTCGGGGTCGAGCAGTACTTC.

This clone was detected only a few times. V and J are TRBV19 and TRBJ1-5; D is unresolved. V was clipped by 5 bases and J by 0 bases, with 14 bases between them. Germline V gives CDR1 LNHDA, CDR2 SQIVND (reference sequence). The CDR3 is made up of 16 amino acids. The CDR3 sequence: CASSSRAAYSNQPQHF. CDR3 nucleotides: TGTGCCAGTAGTTCGAGGGCAGCCTATAGCAATCAGCCCCAGCATTTT.

The chain has TRBV2 and TRBJ2-6; tentatively, D is TRBD1 (6 bases). V dropped 6 bases and J dropped 1 base, with 7 bases sitting between them. The CDR3 totals 14 residues. Germline CDR1 reads SNHLY; CDR2 reads FYNNEI. This CDR3 reads CASSDRSGANVLTF. CDR3 DNA sequence: TGTGCCAGCAGCGACAGGTCTGGGGCCAACGTCCTGACTTTC.

The gene calls are TRBV6-7 and TRBJ1-1; D gene uncertain. TRBV6-7 counts as an open reading frame of uncertain function. The CDR3 totals 17 residues. V lost 2 bases to trimming and J lost 0 bases, with 16 bases between them. CDR3 DNA sequence: TGTGCCAGCAGTTACCTCCAGTTTGGAGATTTGAACACTGAAGCTTTCTTT. It specifies CASSYLQFGDLNTEAFF.

The genes are TRBV5-1 and TRBJ2-7; the match to TRBD1 covers 10 bases. V dropped 4 bases and J dropped 6; count of bases not matched to a gene: 16. CDR3 length: 17 residues. Germline V lookup: CDR1 SGHRS, CDR2 YFSETQ. The CDR3 sequence: CASSVSGTGALIGEQYF. In nucleotides, the CDR3 is TGCGCCAGCAGCGTATCCGGGACAGGGGCGTTAATAGGCGAGCAGTACTTC.

V gene TRBV7-2 combines with J gene TRBJ2-7; 11 bases fit TRBD1. The germline CDR1 and CDR2 sequences are SGHTA and FQGNSA. Trimming removed 4 bases from V and 4 bases from J; junction bases left unmatched: 6. The length of the CDR3 is 15 residues. For the CDR3, the DNA is TGTGCCAGCAGCTCCCCGGGACAGGGGGTATACGAGCAGTACTTC. Residues: CASSSPGQGVYEQYF. The whole variable domain, remainder taken from reference TRBV7-2 and TRBJ2-7, is GAGVSQSPSNKVTEKGKDVELRCDPISGHTALYWYRQSLGQGLEFLIYFQGNSAPDKSGLPSDRFSAERTGGSVSTLTIQRTQQEDSAVYLCASSSPGQGVYEQYFGPGTRLTVT.

V and J are TRBV19 and TRBJ1-2, with 7 bases fitting TRBD1. The ends lost 6 bases at V and 3 bases at J; junction bases unmatched: 7. CDR3 length: 14 residues. The germline V gene encodes CDR1 LNHDA and CDR2 SQIVND (reference sequence). The CDR3 DNA sequence: TGTGCCAGTAGCTGGGACAGCTCCGACTATGGCTACACCTTC. Translation: CASSWDSSDYGYTF.

The chain combines TRBV25-1 with TRBJ1-5; tentative D call: TRBD1 (5 bases). This CDR3 region has 15 residues. The V gene's germline CDR1 is MGHDK and CDR2 SYGVNS. Trimming stripped 1 base from V and 8 bases from J, with 15 bases between. CDR3 protein: CASSESGGEWKPQHF. CDR3 DNA: TGTGCCAGCAGTGAATCAGGAGGGGAATGGAAGCCCCAGCATTTT.

This clone was detected only once. V usage is TRBV7-2 and J usage is TRBJ2-5, with 8 bases matching TRBD2. Trimming took 7 bases from V and 2 from J; bases not matched to a gene: 6. CDR1 and CDR2 from the germline V gene are SGHTA and FQGNSA. The CDR3 is 14 residues long. The CDR3 coding sequence is TGTGCCAGCAATATAGCGGGGAGTCAAGAGACCCAGTACTTC. Translation gives CASNIAGSQETQYF. The variable domain in full, completed from reference TRBV7-2 and TRBJ2-5, reads GAGVSQSPSNKVTEKGKDVELRCDPISGHTALYWYRQSLGQGLEFLIYFQGNSAPDKSGLPSDRFSAERTGGSVSTLTIQRTQQEDSAVYLCASNIAGSQETQYFGPGTRLLVL.

The chain joins TRBV19 to TRBJ1-2; perhaps TRBD1 as D (6 bases). The CDR3 spans 14 residues. V was trimmed by 3 bases and J by 4 bases, leaving 12 bases between them. The germline V gene encodes CDR1 LNHDA and CDR2 SQIVND (reference sequence). The CDR3 loop is CASSIAGAGYGYTF. CDR3 nucleotides: TGTGCCAGTAGTATCGCGGGGGCTGGCTATGGCTACACCTTC.

The chain couples TRBV7-8 to TRBJ1-5; 7 bases match TRBD1. With V trimmed by 5 bases and J by 6 bases, 10 bases remained unmatched. The CDR3 length is 15 residues. The germline CDR1 and CDR2 sequences are SGHVS and FQNEAQ. DNA for the CDR3: TGTGCCAGCAGCCGGACAGGAGACCCTGGTCAGCCCCAGCATTTT. Its translation is CASSRTGDPGQPQHF.

The V call is TRBV7-9, the J call TRBJ1-1; D remains ambiguous. The CDR3 has 14 residues. V lost 5 bases, J lost 3 bases, and 13 bases lay in between. Germline V lookup: CDR1 SEHNR, CDR2 FQNEAQ (reference sequence). CDR3 protein: CASSIGIRDTEAFF. CDR3 nucleotide sequence: TGTGCCAGCAGCATAGGGATCCGGGACACTGAAGCTTTCTTT.

This chain joins TRBV9 and TRBJ2-3, with D possibly matching TRBD2 (5 bases). Trimming removed 0 bases at V and 1 base at J, with 6 bases between. CDR1 SGDLS and CDR2 YYNGEE come from the germline V gene. The length of the CDR3 is 14 residues. CDR3 amino acids: CASSVVLGTDTQYF. The CDR3 nucleotides read TGTGCCAGCAGCGTAGTACTAGGCACAGATACGCAGTATTTT.

The gene calls are TRBV6-4 and TRBJ1-1; D ambiguous. Germline V CDR1 and CDR2: MRHNA, SNTAGT. CDR3 length: 10 residues. V lost 3 bases and J lost 8, with 4 bases in between. The CDR3: CASSEREAFF. In DNA form, the CDR3 reads TGTGCCAGCAGTGAGAGAGAAGCTTTCTTT.

This chain connects TRBV5-1 to TRBJ2-7, with no clear D. V was clipped by 1 base and J by 0 bases, with 8 bases between them. Germline V CDR1 and CDR2: SGHRS, YFSETQ. The length of the CDR3 is 14 residues. The CDR3 DNA reads TGCGCCAGCAGCTTGACTGGTAGCTCCTACGAGCAGTACTTC. This encodes CASSLTGSSYEQYF.

The V and J genes are TRBV13 and TRBJ2-5, with a possible D match to TRBD1 (5 bases). This CDR3 contains 14 residues. Germline CDR1 is PRHDT and CDR2 is FYEKMQ (reference sequence). Trimming cost V 5 bases and J 3 bases, with 13 bases left between them. CDR3 residues: CASSGAGVKETQYF. The CDR3 nucleotides are TGTGCCAGCAGCGGGGCTGGGGTTAAAGAGACCCAGTACTTC. Looking up the rest from reference TRBV13 and TRBJ2-5 gives the full variable domain: AAGVIQSPRHLIKEKRETATLKCYPIPRHDTVYWYQQGPGQDPQFLISFYEKMQSDKGSIPDRFSAQQFSDYHSELNMSSLELGDSALYFCASSGAGVKETQYFGPGTRLLVL.

This chain joins TRBV5-4 and TRBJ2-2; TRBD2 agrees at 9 bases. The trim removed 0 bases at V and 5 bases at J, leaving 5 bases unmatched. The CDR3 runs to 16 residues. Germline lookup yields CDR1 SGHNT and CDR2 YYREEE (reference sequence). The CDR3 DNA reads as TGTGCCAGCAGCTTGGTCCTAGCGGGGAAAACCGGGGAGCTGTTTTTT. This translates into CASSLVLAGKTGELFF.

V usage is TRBV2 and J usage is TRBJ1-5, with 7 bases lining up with TRBD1. CDR1 SNHLY and CDR2 FYNNEI come from the germline V gene. V lost 4 bases and J lost 4; bases outside the gene matches: 7. This CDR3 comprises 15 residues. The DNA of the CDR3 is TGTGCCAGCAGTGTCGAAGAGGGGGCAAATCAGCCCCAGCATTTT. It encodes CASSVEEGANQPQHF.